The TCR beta chain under discussion was sequenced for a study of blood T cell repertoires in COVID-19. Per the original methods: Estimated nucleated cell counts came from reference gene primer amplification. The table came from immunoSEQ multiplex PCR; TCRdb's copy has only in-frame clones and leaves some out. V and J calls and clone size come straight from that table; D and trimming were deduced from the DNA. The sample includes 150,000 to 200,000 clones, approximately 81% seen only once; the top ten take approximately 10%. This CDR3 has 17 residues. Germline CDR1 is SGHTA and CDR2 is FQGTGA. J lost 0 bases, V lost 5 bases, and 6 bases had no gene match.

Sequenced sample: peripheral blood. The source of this sequence is a woman over 75 with active or convalescent COVID-19. The V call is TRBV7-3, the J call TRBJ2-3, with TRBD2 matching over 12 bases. The chain's CDR3 is CASSPWTSGASTDTQYF. CDR3 nucleotides: TGTGCCAGCAGCCCCTGGACTAGCGGGGCTAGCACAGATACGCAGTATTTT.